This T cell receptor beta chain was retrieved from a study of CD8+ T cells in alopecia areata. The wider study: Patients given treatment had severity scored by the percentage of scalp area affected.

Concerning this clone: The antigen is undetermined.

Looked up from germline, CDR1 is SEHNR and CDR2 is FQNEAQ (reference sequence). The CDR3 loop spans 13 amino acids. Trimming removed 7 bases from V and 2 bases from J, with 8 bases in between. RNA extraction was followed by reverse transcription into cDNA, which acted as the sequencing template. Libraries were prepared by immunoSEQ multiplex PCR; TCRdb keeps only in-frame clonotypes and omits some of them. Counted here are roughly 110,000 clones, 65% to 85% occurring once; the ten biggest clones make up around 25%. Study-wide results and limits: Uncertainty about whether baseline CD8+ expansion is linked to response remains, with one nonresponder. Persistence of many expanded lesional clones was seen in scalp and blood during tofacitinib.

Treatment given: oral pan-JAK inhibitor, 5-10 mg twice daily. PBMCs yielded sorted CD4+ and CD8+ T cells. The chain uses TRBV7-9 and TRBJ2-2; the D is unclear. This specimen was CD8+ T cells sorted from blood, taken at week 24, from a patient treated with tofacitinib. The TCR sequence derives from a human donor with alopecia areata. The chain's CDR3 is CASKARNTGELFF. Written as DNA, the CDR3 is TGTGCCAGCAAGGCCAGAAACACCGGGGAGCTGTTTTTT.